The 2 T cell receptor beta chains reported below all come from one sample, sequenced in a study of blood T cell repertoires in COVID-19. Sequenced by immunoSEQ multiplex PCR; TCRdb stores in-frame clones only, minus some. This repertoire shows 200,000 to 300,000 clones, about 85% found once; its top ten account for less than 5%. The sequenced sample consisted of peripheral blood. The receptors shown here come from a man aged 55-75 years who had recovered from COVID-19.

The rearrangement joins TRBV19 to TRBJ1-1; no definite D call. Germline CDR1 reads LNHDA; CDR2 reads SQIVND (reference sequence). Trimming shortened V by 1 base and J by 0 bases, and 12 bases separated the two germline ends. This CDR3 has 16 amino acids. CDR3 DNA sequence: TGTGCCAGTAGTATAGGAAGAGAGCTCCTGAACACTGAAGCTTTCTTT. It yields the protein CASSIGRELLNTEAFF. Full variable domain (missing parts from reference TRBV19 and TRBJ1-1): DGGITQSPKYLFRKEGQNVTLSCEQNLNHDAMYWYRQDPGQGLRLIYYSQIVNDFQKGDIAEGYSVSREKKESFPLTVTSAQKNPTAFYLCASSIGRELLNTEAFFGQGTRLTVV.

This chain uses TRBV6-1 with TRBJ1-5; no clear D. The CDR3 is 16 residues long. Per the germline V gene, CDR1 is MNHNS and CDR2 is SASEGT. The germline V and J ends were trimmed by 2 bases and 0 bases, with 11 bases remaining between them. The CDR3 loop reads CASSESRGFSNQPQHF. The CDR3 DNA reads TGTGCCAGCAGTGAAAGTAGAGGATTTAGCAATCAGCCCCAGCATTTT.